This TCR beta chain was sequenced in a study of cytomegalovirus exposure and HLA in healthy donors. Whole-study context: About 85 million unique TCR sequences came from HLA-typed donors in an early release.

Findings and caveats of the study: In an earlier analysis, in some 500 donors, most V segments appeared productive either ~87% or ~30% of the time. V- and J-gene trimming of TCR beta was linked (in a later analysis) to a missense DCLRE1C variant.

Remarks on this clone: Its cognate antigen is unknown.

Healthy bone marrow donors made up the donor group. Primers included in the PCR were 60 Vbeta and 13 Jbeta primers. Profiled with immunoSEQ multiplex PCR; TCRdb holds only in-frame clones, not every one. The sample shows about 190,000 clones, 70% to 75% of them seen only once. The CDR3 covers 16 residues. V was pared by 0 bases and J by 2 bases, with 5 bases of the junction left unmatched. Looked up from germline, CDR1 is SGHTS and CDR2 is YDEGEE. The specimen sequenced was PBMCs. This rearrangement joins TRBV5-8 to TRBJ2-5; 9 nucleotides line up with TRBD2. The clonotype comes from a man aged 25-45 years in good health and CMV-seropositive. CDR3 nucleotides: TGTGCCAGCAGCTTGGCCCGACTAGCGGTACAAGAGACCCAGTACTTC. Translated, it gives CASSLARLAVQETQYF.